This TCR beta chain was retrieved from a study of blood T cell repertoires in COVID-19. The overall study: Samples taken during acute and convalescent COVID-19 were collected in the United States, Italy and Spain. The analysed material was cDNA or gDNA that came from T cells, B-cell-depleted T cells, or PBMCs.

Deletions cut 1 base from V and 5 bases from J, with 7 bases between. The CDR3 has 12 amino acids. Germline loops: CDR1 SGHKS, CDR2 YYEKEE (reference sequence). One Seattle source followed patients from active infection through their disease course. Authors' processing steps: It was from reference gene primer amplification that nucleated cell counts were estimated. Profiling relied on immunoSEQ multiplex PCR, and the TCRdb table lists in-frame clones only, not all of them. V and J calls and clone size follow that table, whereas D and trimming were derived from the DNA. The data show about 280,000 clones, 88% seen once.

The receptor was derived from a woman in her 30s with COVID-19, enrolled during active disease. The chain couples TRBV5-5 to TRBJ2-7; TRBD2 might be the D (5 bases). Specimen: peripheral blood. Here the CDR3 reads CASSLRLNEQYF. The CDR3, as DNA: TGTGCCAGCAGCTTGCGACTAAACGAGCAGTACTTC.